These T cell receptor beta chains were read from a single sample in a study of CD8 T cells in ankylosing spondylitis. TCRdb used MiXCR to reprocess the 5' RACE reads, holding one entry per CDR3 protein. The sample records about 140,000 distinct CDR3 sequences, 8% to 9% being singletons. The sequencing input was synovial fluid, either unsorted or a sorted T cell fraction (not recorded which). These receptor sequences come from a male donor with ankylosing spondylitis. Both conserved end residues are part of each CDR3. A D gene is named only where the DNA matches it firmly. The size field is filled for only some rows; it gives once, few, many or a size class.

j_call,clone_size,d_call,v_call,cdr3_aa,cdr3_nt
TRBJ1-4,many,-,TRBV28,CASSLRQLINEKLFF,TGTGCCAGCAGTTTGCGACAGCTCATTAATGAAAAACTGTTTTTT
TRBJ2-3,few,TRBD1,TRBV4-1,CASSQDEWSDIRDRVTDTQYF,TGCGCCAGCAGCCAAGATGAGTGGTCCGATATCCGGGACAGGGTTACAGATACGCAGTATTTT
TRBJ2-6,many,-,TRBV7-9,CASSTRVSGANVLTF,TGTGCCAGCAGCACCAGAGTATCTGGGGCCAACGTCCTGACTTTC
TRBJ2-2,few,-,TRBV6-1,CASSGRQNTGELFF,TGTGCCAGCTCGGGACGGCAGAACACCGGGGAGCTGTTTTTT
TRBJ2-5,many,TRBD1,TRBV20-1,CSARPGTGAWETQYF,TGCAGTGCTAGGCCCGGGACAGGGGCTTGGGAGACCCAGTACTTC
TRBJ1-2,many,-,TRBV7-2,CASSLLSGRPNYGYTF,TGTGCCAGCAGCTTACTTAGTGGGAGACCTAACTATGGCTACACCTTC
TRBJ2-7,few,TRBD1,TRBV29-1,CSVSGTVDEQYF,TGCAGCGTATCCGGGACAGTTGACGAGCAGTACTTC
TRBJ1-1,-,-,TRBV5-5,CASIVASYMGDTEAFF,TGTGCCAGCATCGTGGCCTCTTACATGGGAGACACTGAAGCTTTCTTT
TRBJ2-3,-,TRBD2,TRBV20-1,CSASGGGLVTDTQYF,TGCAGTGCTAGCGGGGGGGGACTAGTCACAGATACGCAGTATTTT
TRBJ2-5,few,TRBD2,TRBV2,CASRVLAGAETQYF,TGTGCCAGCAGAGTACTAGCGGGAGCGGAGACCCAGTACTTC
TRBJ2-6,-,-,TRBV10-3,CAIRPGATSGANVLTF,TGTGCCATCAGGCCAGGGGCGACCTCTGGGGCCAACGTCCTGACTTTC
TRBJ2-6,few,-,TRBV15,CATSRAHTGANVLTF,TGTGCCACCAGCAGAGCACACACTGGGGCCAACGTCCTGACTTTC
TRBJ2-7,many,-,TRBV5-1,CASSFSETEQYF,TGCGCCAGCAGCTTTTCCGAGACAGAGCAGTACTTC
TRBJ2-7,many,-,TRBV28,CASSPGPSYEQYF,TGTGCCAGCAGTCCCGGGCCCTCCTACGAGCAGTACTTC
TRBJ1-1,many,-,TRBV7-2,CASSEGVGRNPEAFF,TGTGCCAGCAGCGAGGGGGTCGGGAGGAACCCTGAAGCTTTCTTT
TRBJ2-7,many,TRBD1,TRBV18,CASSPQGARYEQYF,TGTGCCAGCTCACCTCAGGGGGCAAGGTACGAGCAGTACTTC
TRBJ1-1,many,-,TRBV29-1,CSVHGPGPEAFF,TGCAGCGTTCACGGGCCCGGCCCTGAAGCTTTCTTT
TRBJ1-5,many,-,TRBV7-2,CASSPWSGGSQPQHF,TGTGCCAGCAGCCCATGGAGCGGGGGGTCGCAGCCCCAGCATTTT
TRBJ2-4,-,-,TRBV20-1,CSARETVKNIQYF,TGCAGTGCTAGAGAGACAGTAAAAAACATTCAGTACTTC
TRBJ2-4,few,-,TRBV20-1,CSAPDRLLGDIQYF,TGCAGTGCTCCAGACAGACTGTTGGGGGACATTCAGTACTTC
TRBJ2-2,many,TRBD2,TRBV20-1,CSASSSGGSGELFF,TGCAGTGCTAGTTCTAGCGGGGGTTCCGGGGAGCTGTTTTTT
TRBJ2-7,-,TRBD1,TRBV7-2,CASSLRQGTYEQYF,TGTGCCAGCAGCTTAAGACAGGGTACCTACGAGCAGTACTTC
TRBJ1-5,-,TRBD1,TRBV2,CASSWDSSNQPQHF,TGTGCCAGCAGCTGGGACAGTTCCAATCAGCCCCAGCATTTT
TRBJ2-5,many,-,TRBV10-2,CASSRAAQETQYF,TGCGCCAGCAGTAGGGCAGCCCAAGAGACCCAGTACTTC
TRBJ1-6,many,-,TRBV12-3/TRBV12-4,CASSFLPRGNSPLHF,TGTGCCAGCAGTTTTCTTCCCAGGGGTAATTCACCCCTCCACTTT
TRBJ2-7,-,-,TRBV25-1,CASSEGRGPSYEQYF,TGTGCCAGCAGTGAAGGACGGGGTCCCTCCTACGAGCAGTACTTC
TRBJ2-2,many,-,TRBV20-1,CSARGGTGELFF,TGCAGTGCTAGGGGCGGAACCGGGGAGCTGTTTTTT
TRBJ1-6,few,-,TRBV9,CASSVAGQSSYNSPLHF,TGTGCCAGCAGCGTAGCCGGACAGAGCTCCTATAATTCACCCCTCCACTTT
TRBJ1-1,many,-,TRBV27,CASIGQMNTEAFF,TGTGCCAGCATCGGGCAGATGAACACTGAAGCTTTCTTT
TRBJ2-3,many,-,TRBV5-4,CASSFVGVTDTQYF,TGTGCCAGCAGCTTTGTGGGTGTGACAGATACGCAGTATTTT
TRBJ1-1,-,-,TRBV11-2,CASSRTVSTLMNTEAFF,TGTGCCAGCAGCCGTACAGTCTCAACCTTAATGAACACTGAAGCTTTCTTT
TRBJ1-2,many,-,TRBV20-1,CSARDPGAGFRYTF,TGCAGTGCTAGAGATCCGGGGGCCGGGTTTAGATACACCTTC
TRBJ1-5,-,-,TRBV11-2,CASSPSEKQPQHF,TGTGCCAGCAGCCCTTCCGAGAAACAGCCCCAGCATTTT
TRBJ2-7,-,-,TRBV6-5,CASSYDRLEQYF,TGTGCCAGCAGTTACGACAGACTCGAGCAGTACTTC
TRBJ2-1,few,-,TRBV27,CASSLRHSSYNEQFF,TGTGCCAGCAGTTTACGCCATAGCTCCTACAATGAGCAGTTCTTC
TRBJ1-1,-,-,TRBV6-2/TRBV6-3,CASLRTENTEAFF,TGTGCCAGCCTTCGGACAGAGAACACTGAAGCTTTCTTT
TRBJ1-2,-,TRBD1,TRBV7-2,CASSLHRGQVGGYTF,TGTGCCAGCAGCCTACACAGGGGGCAAGTAGGTGGCTACACCTTC
TRBJ2-7,many,TRBD2,TRBV6-2/TRBV6-3,CASSYGTSSYEQYF,TGTGCCAGCAGTTACGGGACTAGCTCCTACGAGCAGTACTTC
TRBJ2-1,many,-,TRBV11-3,CASSPHRAETGNEQFF,TGTGCCAGCAGCCCACACCGGGCTGAGACAGGAAATGAGCAGTTCTTC
TRBJ2-5,few,-,TRBV10-1,CASSESRGRRGQETQYF,TGCGCCAGCAGTGAGTCGAGGGGACGGAGGGGGCAAGAGACCCAGTACTTC
TRBJ2-7,-,TRBD1,TRBV20-1,CSAGTGGYEQYF,TGCAGTGCCGGGACAGGCGGCTACGAGCAGTACTTC
TRBJ2-3,many,-,TRBV4-3,CASSQDQIRGDTQYF,TGCGCCAGCAGCCAAGATCAGATAAGGGGGGATACGCAGTATTTT
TRBJ2-2,many,TRBD1,TRBV11-2,CASSPQSQGANTGELFF,TGTGCCAGCAGCCCACAATCGCAGGGGGCGAACACCGGGGAGCTGTTTTTT
TRBJ1-2,many,-,TRBV29-1,CSGGMGGNGYTF,TGCAGCGGGGGGATGGGAGGGAATGGCTACACCTTC
TRBJ2-7,few,-,TRBV10-1,CASSASGSGFEQYF,TGCGCCAGCAGTGCTTCGGGTTCAGGTTTCGAGCAGTACTTC